This T cell receptor beta chain was obtained from a study of blood T cell repertoires in COVID-19. Study-level information: Sites in the United States, Italy and Spain provided acute and convalescent COVID-19 samples.

Authors' processing steps: Reference gene primer amplification in the assay estimated nucleated cell counts. Measured with immunoSEQ multiplex PCR; TCRdb has only the in-frame clones, and not every one. D and trimming come from the DNA, and the V and J calls and clone size come from that table. The top ten hold about 0.7% of the sample, which has a few hundred thousand clones, 88% seen once. The length of the CDR3 is 15 residues. Germline V CDR1 and CDR2: KGHSH, LQKENI. V was clipped by 4 bases and J by 4 bases, with 16 bases between them. The chain combines TRBV18 with TRBJ1-2, with D hard to call. The clonotype originates from a human donor in a cohort sampled during active COVID-19. Sequencing used peripheral blood. CDR3 in amino acids: CASSQSTDAVYGYTF. The CDR3 nucleotides read TGTGCCAGCTCACAATCCACAGATGCCGTCTATGGCTACACCTTC.